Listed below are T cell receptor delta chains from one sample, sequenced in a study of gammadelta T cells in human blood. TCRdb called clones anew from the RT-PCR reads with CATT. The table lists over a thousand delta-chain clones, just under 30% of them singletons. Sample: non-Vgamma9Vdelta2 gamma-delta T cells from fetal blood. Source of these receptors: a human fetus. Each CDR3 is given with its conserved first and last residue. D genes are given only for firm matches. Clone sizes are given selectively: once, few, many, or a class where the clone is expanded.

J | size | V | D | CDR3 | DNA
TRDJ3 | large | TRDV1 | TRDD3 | CALGEGTPYWGIRPWDTRQMFF | TGTGCTCTTGGGGAAGGGACCCCTTACTGGGGGATACGACCCTGGGACACCCGACAGATGTTTTTC
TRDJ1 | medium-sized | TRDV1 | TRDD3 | CALGDLIQNSYWGIRETDKLIF | TGTGCTCTTGGGGACCTTATCCAGAATTCCTACTGGGGGATACGCGAGACCGATAAACTCATCTTT
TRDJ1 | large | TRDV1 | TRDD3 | CALGEKSENYWGLYTDKLIF | TGTGCTCTTGGGGAAAAGAGCGAAAATTACTGGGGGCTTTACACCGATAAACTCATCTTT
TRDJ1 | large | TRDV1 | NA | CALGELNLPVGTPYTDKLIF | TGTGCTCTTGGGGAATTAAATCTTCCAGTGGGGACCCCGTACACCGATAAACTCATCTTT
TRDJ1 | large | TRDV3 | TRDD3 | CASKNSFTGGSRTDKLIF | TGTGCCTCGAAGAACTCATTTACTGGGGGATCGAGGACCGATAAACTCATCTTT
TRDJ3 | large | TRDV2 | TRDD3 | CACDTGGIGAWDTRQMFF | TGTGCCTGTGACACCGGGGGGATAGGCGCCTGGGACACCCGACAGATGTTTTTC
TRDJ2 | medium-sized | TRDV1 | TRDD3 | CALGGSLPTLYWGIRGAQLFF | TGTGCTCTTGGGGGGTCCCTTCCTACCCTGTACTGGGGGATACGTGGAGCACAACTCTTCTTT
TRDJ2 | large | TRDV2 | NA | CACDFYIHTAQLFF | TGTGCCTGTGACTTCTACATCCATACAGCACAACTCTTCTTT
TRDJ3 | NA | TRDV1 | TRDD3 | CALGERNPTCGVLGVISWDTRQMFF | TGTGCTCTTGGGGAACGCAACCCCACATGCGGGGTACTGGGGGTCATCTCCTGGGACACCCGACAGATGTTTTTC
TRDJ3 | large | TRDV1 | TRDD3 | CALGEYWGILWDTRQMFF | TGTGCTCTTGGGGAGTACTGGGGGATACTCTGGGACACCCGACAGATGTTTTTC
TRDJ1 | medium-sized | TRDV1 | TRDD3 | CALVSGGYDTDKLIF | TGTGCTCTGGTTTCCGGGGGATACGACACCGATAAACTCATCTTT
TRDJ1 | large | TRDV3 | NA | CAFRYTDKLIF | TGTGCCTTTCGATACACCGATAAACTCATCTTT
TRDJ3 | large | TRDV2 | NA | CACDSRHGYNWDTRQMFF | TGTGCCTGTGACTCACGGCACGGATACAACTGGGACACCCGACAGATGTTTTTC
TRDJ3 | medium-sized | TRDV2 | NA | CACDTRGRGGRLFFSWDTRQMFF | TGTGCCTGTGACACGAGGGGGAGAGGAGGACGCCTATTCTTCTCCTGGGACACCCGACAGATGTTTTTC
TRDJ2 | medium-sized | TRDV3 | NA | CAFGDLTAQLFF | TGTGCCTTTGGGGACTTGACAGCACAACTCTTCTTT
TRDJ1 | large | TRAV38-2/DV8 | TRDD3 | CAYRSALPYWGIHTDKLIF | TGTGCTTATAGGAGTGCCCTTCCGTACTGGGGGATACACACCGATAAACTCATCTTT
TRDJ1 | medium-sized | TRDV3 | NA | CALRYTDKLIF | TGTGCCTTAAGGTACACCGATAAACTCATCTTT
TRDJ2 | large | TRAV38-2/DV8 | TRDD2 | CAYRSVFPTPWRRQPQLFF | TGTGCTTATAGGAGCGTTTTTCCTACGCCCTGGAGACGACAACCACAACTCTTCTTT
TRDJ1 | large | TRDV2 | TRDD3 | CACERILGDTRDKLIF | TGTGCCTGTGAGAGGATACTGGGGGATACGCGGGATAAACTCATCTTT
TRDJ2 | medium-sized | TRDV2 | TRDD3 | CACDTGGYLTAQLFF | TGTGCCTGTGACACTGGGGGATATTTGACAGCACAACTCTTCTTT
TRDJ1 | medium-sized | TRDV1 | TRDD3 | CALGDFGDTTDKLIF | TGTGCTCTTGGGGATTTCGGGGATACGACCGATAAACTCATCTTT
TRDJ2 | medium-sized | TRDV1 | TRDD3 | CALGELPGDTNIAAQLFF | TGTGCTCTTGGGGAACTCCCGGGGGATACTAATATAGCAGCACAACTCTTCTTT
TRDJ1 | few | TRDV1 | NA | CALGVPLLGDTDKLIF | TGTGCTCTTGGGGTCCCCTTGCTCGGGGACACCGATAAACTCATCTTT
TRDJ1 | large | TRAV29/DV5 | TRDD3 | CAASACVGDARTDKLIF | TGTGCAGCAAGCGCGTGCGTGGGGGATGCCCGCACCGATAAACTCATCTTT
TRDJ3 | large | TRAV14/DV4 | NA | CALAFPGTSWDTRQMFF | TGTGCTCTGGCCTTCCCCGGAACCTCCTGGGACACCCGACAGATGTTTTTC
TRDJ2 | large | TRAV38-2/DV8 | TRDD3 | CAYRSCVSQGDEALTAQLFF | TGTGCTTATAGGAGCTGTGTTAGTCAGGGGGATGAAGCTTTGACAGCACAACTCTTCTTT
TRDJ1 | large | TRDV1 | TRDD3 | CALGENGGYSYTDKLIF | TGTGCTCTTGGGGAAAACGGGGGATACTCGTACACCGATAAACTCATCTTT
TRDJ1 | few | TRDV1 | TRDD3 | CALVPGGWGIADKLIF | TGTGCTCTTGTCCCAGGGGGCTGGGGGATAGCGGATAAACTCATCTTT
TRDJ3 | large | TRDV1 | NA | CALGEMQVSYRGIWGCPCRDTRQMFF | TGTGCTCTTGGGGAGATGCAAGTTTCCTACCGGGGCATCTGGGGATGCCCCTGTAGGGACACCCGACAGATGTTTTTC
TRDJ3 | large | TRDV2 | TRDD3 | CAYYWGTSSWDTRQMFF | TGTGCCTACTACTGGGGGACCAGCTCCTGGGACACCCGACAGATGTTTTTC
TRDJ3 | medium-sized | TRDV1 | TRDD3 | CALGNGGYKETGPWDTRQMFF | TGTGCTCTTGGAAATGGGGGATACAAGGAAACAGGCCCCTGGGACACCCGACAGATGTTTTTC
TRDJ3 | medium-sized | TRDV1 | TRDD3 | CALGELALYGGYSWDTRQMFF | TGTGCTCTTGGGGAACTAGCCCTATACGGGGGATACTCCTGGGACACCCGACAGATGTTTTTC
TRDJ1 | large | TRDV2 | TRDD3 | CACDTGGYTDKLIF | TGTGCCTGTGACACCGGGGGATACACCGATAAACTCATCTTT
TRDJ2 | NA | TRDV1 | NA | CALGELHGIWVPLTAQLFF | TGTGCTCTTGGGGAATTACATGGGATATGGGTCCCTTTGACAGCACAACTCTTCTTT
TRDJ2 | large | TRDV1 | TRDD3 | CALGLGDSSLTAQLFF | TGTGCTCTCGGACTGGGGGATTCGTCTTTGACAGCACAACTCTTCTTT
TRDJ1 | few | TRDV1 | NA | CALGAPRTLVPNTDKLIF | TGTGCTCTTGGGGCCCCGAGGACCCTCGTCCCAAACACCGATAAACTCATCTTT
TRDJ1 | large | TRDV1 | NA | CALGGDPYITDKLIF | TGTGCTCTTGGGGGAGATCCTTACATCACCGATAAACTCATCTTT
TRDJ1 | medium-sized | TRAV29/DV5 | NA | CAASAPDGKLIF | TGTGCAGCAAGCGCCCCCGACGGTAAACTCATCTTT
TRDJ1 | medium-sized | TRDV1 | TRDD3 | CALGGGTMLPLGVADKLIF | TGTGCTCTTGGGGGAGGCACCATGTTACCGCTGGGGGTGGCCGATAAACTCATCTTT
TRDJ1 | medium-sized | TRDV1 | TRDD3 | CALGGLLSHDLLGDTNTDKLIF | TGTGCTCTTGGGGGACTCCTGTCCCACGACCTACTGGGGGACACAAACACCGATAAACTCATCTTT
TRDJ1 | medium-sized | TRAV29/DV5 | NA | CAASAPSPISRGTDKLIF | TGTGCAGCAAGCGCGCCTTCCCCCATCTCGCGGGGCACCGATAAACTCATCTTT
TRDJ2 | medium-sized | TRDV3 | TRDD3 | CAFKYFRHLYWGIPGGAAQLFF | TGTGCCTTCAAGTACTTCCGCCATCTTTACTGGGGGATACCCGGGGGGGCAGCACAACTCTTCTTT
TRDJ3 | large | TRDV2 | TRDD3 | CACDTGGYWDTRQMFF | TGTGCCTGTGACACCGGGGGATACTGGGACACCCGACAGATGTTTTTC
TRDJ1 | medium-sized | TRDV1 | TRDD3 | CALGESPTSYLGDTRADKLIF | TGTGCTCTTGGGGAATCCCCAACTTCCTATCTGGGGGATACGAGAGCCGATAAACTCATCTTT
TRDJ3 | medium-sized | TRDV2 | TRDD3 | CACDTEYWGIRSWDTRQMFF | TGTGCCTGTGACACCGAGTACTGGGGGATACGCTCCTGGGACACCCGACAGATGTTTTTC
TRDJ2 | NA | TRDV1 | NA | CALGPPSPSRRRALTAQLFF | TGTGCTCTTGGGCCCCCATCACCTTCCCGCCGAAGGGCTTTGACAGCACAACTCTTCTTT
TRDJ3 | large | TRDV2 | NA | CACDTGPVSWDTRQMFF | TGTGCCTGTGACACCGGTCCGGTTTCCTGGGACACCCGACAGATGTTTTTC
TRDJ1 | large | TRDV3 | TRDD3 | CAFTTSSYSTGGYTDKLIF | TGTGCCTTTACCACGTCTTCCTACTCCACTGGGGGATACACCGATAAACTCATCTTT
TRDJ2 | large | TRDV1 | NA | CALGDPLKLFF | TGTGCTCTTGGGGACCCCCTAAAGCTCTTCTTT
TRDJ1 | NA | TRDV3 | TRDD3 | CAFRDNGGYAPDKLIF | TGTGCCTTTCGGGACAATGGGGGATACGCGCCCGATAAACTCATCTTT
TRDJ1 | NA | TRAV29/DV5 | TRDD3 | CAATAFTGVTDKLIF | TGTGCAGCAACCGCCTTTACTGGGGTCACCGATAAACTCATCTTT
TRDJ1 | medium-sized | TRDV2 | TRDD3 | CACDLGDWYTDKLIF | TGTGCCTGTGACCTGGGGGACTGGTACACCGATAAACTCATCTTT
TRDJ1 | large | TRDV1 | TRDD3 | CALGERRLLLRWGITDKLIF | TGTGCTCTTGGGGAAAGGAGACTCCTACTGCGGTGGGGGATCACCGATAAACTCATCTTT
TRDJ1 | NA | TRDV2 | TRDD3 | CACDTGGYWDTDKLIF | TGTGCCTGTGACACTGGGGGATACTGGGACACCGATAAACTCATCTTT
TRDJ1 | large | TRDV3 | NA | CAFNRGYTDKLIF | TGTGCCTTTAACCGGGGGTACACCGATAAACTCATCTTT
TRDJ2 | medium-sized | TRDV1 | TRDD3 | CALGEDPSSNWGSLALTAQLFF | TGTGCTCTTGGGGAAGACCCTTCCTCGAACTGGGGGAGCCTAGCTTTGACAGCACAACTCTTCTTT
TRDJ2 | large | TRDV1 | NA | CALGKLVMYAAQLFF | TGTGCTCTTGGGAAATTAGTAATGTACGCGGCACAACTCTTCTTT
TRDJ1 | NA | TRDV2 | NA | CACDTGLFDKLIF | TGTGCCTGTGACACCGGACTTTTCGATAAACTCATCTTT
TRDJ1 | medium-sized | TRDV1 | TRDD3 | CALGELPRFWGIRPRPFLYTDKLIF | TGTGCTCTTGGGGAACTACCCCGCTTCTGGGGGATACGCCCCCGACCCTTCTTGTACACCGATAAACTCATCTTT